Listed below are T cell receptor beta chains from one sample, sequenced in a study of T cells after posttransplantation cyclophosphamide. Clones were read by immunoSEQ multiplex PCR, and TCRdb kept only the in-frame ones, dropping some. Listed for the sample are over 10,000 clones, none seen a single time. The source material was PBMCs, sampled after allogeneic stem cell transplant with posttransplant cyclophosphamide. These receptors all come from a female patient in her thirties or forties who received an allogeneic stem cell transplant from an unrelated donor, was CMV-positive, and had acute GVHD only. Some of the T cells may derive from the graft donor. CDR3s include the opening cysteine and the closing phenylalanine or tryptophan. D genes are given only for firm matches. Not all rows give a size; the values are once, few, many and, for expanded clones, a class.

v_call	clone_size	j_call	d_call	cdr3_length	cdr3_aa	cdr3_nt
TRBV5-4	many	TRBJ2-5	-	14	CASSLRGAGETQYF	TGTGCCAGCAGCCTCCGGGGGGCGGGGGAGACCCAGTACTTC
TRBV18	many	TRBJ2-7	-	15	CASSPTGTSSYEQYF	TGTGCCAGCTCACCGACAGGAACTAGCTCCTACGAGCAGTACTTC
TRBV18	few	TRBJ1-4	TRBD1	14	CASARGQEGEKLFF	TGTGCCAGCGCAAGAGGACAGGAGGGGGAAAAACTGTTTTTT
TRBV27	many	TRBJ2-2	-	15	CASSPGQLITGELFF	TGTGCCAGCAGTCCCGGACAGCTTATAACCGGGGAGCTGTTTTTT
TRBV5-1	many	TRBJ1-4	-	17	CASSLAVPRQGNEKLFF	TGCGCCAGCAGCTTGGCGGTCCCGCGGCAGGGTAATGAAAAACTGTTTTTT
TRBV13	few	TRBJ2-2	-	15	CASSLWGVNTGELFF	TGTGCCAGCAGCTTATGGGGAGTGAACACCGGGGAGCTGTTTTTT
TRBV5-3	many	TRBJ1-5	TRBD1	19	CARSFAGNPGQGSNQPQHF	TGTGCCAGAAGCTTTGCCGGGAATCCGGGACAGGGGAGCAATCAGCCCCAGCATTTT
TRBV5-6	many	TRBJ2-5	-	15	CASSLTGATQETQYF	TGTGCCAGCAGCTTGACGGGAGCTACCCAGGAGACCCAGTACTTC
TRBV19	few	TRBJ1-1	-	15	CASSLNRVGNTEAFF	TGTGCCAGTAGTCTGAACAGGGTAGGGAACACTGAAGCTTTCTTT
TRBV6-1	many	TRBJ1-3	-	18	CASSELLGLILGGNTIYF	TGTGCCAGCAGTGAACTCCTCGGACTCATATTGGGCGGAAACACCATATATTTT
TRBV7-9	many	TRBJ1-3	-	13	CASSAGGGNTIYF	TGTGCCAGCTCGGCCGGGGGAGGAAACACCATATATTTT
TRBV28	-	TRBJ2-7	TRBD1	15	CASRGGGQGQYEQYF	TGTGCCAGCAGGGGCGGGGGACAGGGCCAATACGAGCAGTACTTC
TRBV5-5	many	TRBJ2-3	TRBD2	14	CASSGLAGGDTQYF	TGTGCCAGCAGCGGACTAGCGGGAGGAGATACGCAGTATTTT
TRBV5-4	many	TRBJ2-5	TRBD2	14	CASSFGGREETQYF	TGTGCCAGCAGCTTTGGCGGGAGAGAAGAGACCCAGTACTTC
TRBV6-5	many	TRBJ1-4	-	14	CASSYVGLNEKLFF	TGTGCCAGCAGTTACGTTGGCCTTAATGAAAAACTGTTTTTT
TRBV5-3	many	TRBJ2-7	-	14	CARSSTGRSYEQYF	TGTGCCAGAAGCTCGACAGGGAGGTCCTACGAGCAGTACTTC
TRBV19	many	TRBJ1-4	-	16	CASSSNDRTGKEKLFF	TGTGCCAGTAGTTCCAACGACCGAACGGGGAAGGAAAAACTGTTTTTT
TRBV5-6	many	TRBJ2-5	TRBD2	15	CASSLVAGGGETQYF	TGTGCCAGCAGCTTGGTAGCGGGCGGGGGGGAGACCCAGTACTTC
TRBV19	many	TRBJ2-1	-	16	CASSIWAGTFYNEQFF	TGTGCCAGTAGTATTTGGGCGGGAACGTTCTACAATGAGCAGTTCTTC
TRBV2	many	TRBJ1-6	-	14	CASSAQSFNSPLHF	TGTGCCAGCAGTGCACAGAGTTTCAATTCACCCCTCCACTTT
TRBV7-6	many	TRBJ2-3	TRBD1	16	CASSPRQGVGKDTQYF	TGTGCCAGCAGCCCCAGACAGGGCGTAGGGAAAGATACGCAGTATTTT
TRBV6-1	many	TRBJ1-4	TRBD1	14	CASSQDRVYEKLFF	TGTGCCAGCAGCCAGGACAGGGTGTATGAAAAACTGTTTTTT
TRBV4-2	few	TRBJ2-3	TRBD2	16	CASSQDSGRATDTQYF	TGTGCCAGCAGCCAAGATAGCGGGAGGGCCACAGATACGCAGTATTTT
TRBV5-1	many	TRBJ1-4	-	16	CASSSSPGGTNEKLFF	TGCGCCAGCAGCTCCTCCCCTGGGGGGACTAATGAAAAACTGTTTTTT
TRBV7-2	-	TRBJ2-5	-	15	CVSSRDPSRQETQYF	TGTGTCAGCAGCCGTGATCCCTCTCGCCAGGAGACCCAGTACTTC
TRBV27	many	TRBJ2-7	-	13	CASKAGTIYEQYF	TGTGCCAGCAAGGCAGGGACAATCTACGAGCAGTACTTC
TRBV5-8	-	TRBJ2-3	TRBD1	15	CASSYGQGAGDTQYF	TGTGCCAGCAGCTACGGACAGGGGGCGGGAGATACGCAGTATTTT
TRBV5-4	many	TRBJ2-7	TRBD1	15	CASSFGLQTGDEQYF	TGTGCCAGCAGCTTCGGCCTACAAACAGGGGACGAGCAGTACTTC
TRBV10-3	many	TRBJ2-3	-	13	CAISGGSSDTQYF	TGTGCCATCAGTGGAGGGTCCTCGGATACGCAGTATTTT
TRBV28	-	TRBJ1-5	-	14	CASSLEQGNQPQHF	TGTGCCAGCAGTTTAGAACAGGGAAATCAGCCCCAGCATTTT
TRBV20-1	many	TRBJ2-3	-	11	CSVPVGDTQYF	TGCAGTGTTCCCGTCGGGGATACGCAGTATTTT
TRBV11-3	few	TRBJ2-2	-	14	CASSPLGGTGELFF	TGTGCCAGCAGCCCGCTGGGGGGCACCGGGGAGCTGTTTTTT
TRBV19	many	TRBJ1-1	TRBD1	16	CASRKQGQVGDTEAFF	TGTGCCAGTAGGAAACAGGGACAGGTAGGGGACACTGAAGCTTTCTTT
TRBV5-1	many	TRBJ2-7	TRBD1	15	CASSLGQGQGYEQYF	TGCGCCAGCAGCTTGGGACAGGGTCAAGGCTACGAGCAGTACTTC
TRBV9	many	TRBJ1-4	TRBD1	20	CASSVGLYGTDGATNEKLFF	TGTGCCAGCAGCGTAGGACTGTACGGGACAGATGGAGCAACTAATGAAAAACTGTTTTTT
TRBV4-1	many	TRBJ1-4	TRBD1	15	CASSHRGQANEKLFF	TGCGCCAGCAGCCACAGGGGGCAGGCTAATGAAAAACTGTTTTTT
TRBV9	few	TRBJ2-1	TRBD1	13	CASSAGQGNEQFF	TGTGCCAGCAGCGCAGGACAGGGCAATGAGCAGTTCTTC
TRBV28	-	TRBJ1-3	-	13	CASLTQGGNTIYF	TGTGCCAGCCTTACACAGGGAGGAAACACCATATATTTT
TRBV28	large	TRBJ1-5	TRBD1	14	CASSSEQGYQPQHF	TGTGCCAGCAGTTCCGAACAGGGGTATCAGCCCCAGCATTTT
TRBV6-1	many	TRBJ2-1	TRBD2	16	CASSEAGGSPGNEQFF	TGTGCCAGCAGTGAGGCGGGGGGCAGCCCCGGCAATGAGCAGTTCTTC
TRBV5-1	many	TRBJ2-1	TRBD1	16	CASSLAGQGNYNEQFF	TGCGCCAGCAGCTTGGCAGGACAGGGGAACTACAATGAGCAGTTCTTC